The source of this TCR beta chain is a study of cytomegalovirus exposure and HLA in healthy donors. With 60 Vbeta and 13 Jbeta primers, the PCR was carried out. Libraries were prepared by immunoSEQ multiplex PCR; TCRdb keeps only in-frame clonotypes and omits some of them. The sample records some 70,000 clones, around 70% being singletons. The CDR3 runs 14 residues. V was shortened by 4 bases and J by 3 bases, with 12 bases between the two germline ends. Germline assignment: CDR1 SNHLY and CDR2 FYNNEI. The sequencing input was PBMCs. The rearrangement links TRBV2 to TRBJ1-1; D is perhaps TRBD1 (6 bases). This sequence was found in a woman in her 30s in good health and CMV-seronegative. The chain's CDR3 is CASSGINRDTEAFF. The CDR3 DNA reads as TGTGCCAGCAGTGGAATTAACAGGGACACTGAAGCTTTCTTT. The full variable domain, with the rest looked up from reference TRBV2 and TRBJ1-1, is EPEVTQTPSHQVTQMGQEVILRCVPISNHLYFYWYRQILGQKVEFLVSFYNNEISEKSEIFDDQFSVERPDGSNFTLKIRSTKLEDSAMYFCASSGINRDTEAFFGQGTRLTVV.